The clone carrying this T cell receptor beta chain was observed a few times. Its antigen is currently unknown. The data were taken from a study of vaccination and CD4 T cells after COVID-19. Study context: Post-vaccine sample collection happened at a median of about ten weeks after dose two, ranging 14 to 241. A CEFX pool, an HIV-1 Nef pool, or no peptide went to control cultures.

The Oncomine TCR Beta short-read assay was applied to DNA of cultured CD4+ T cells. One entry per CDR3 protein, called by TCRdb with MiXCR from the PCR reads. Here the sample spans some 10,000 distinct CDR3 sequences, about half being singletons. Regarding treatment: approximately 11-day PBMC culture with coronavirus spike peptide pools or control peptides (ViraFEST assay). Following a culture period (approximately 9 days), negative selection was used to isolate CD4+ T cells. The CDR3 consists of 13 residues. V shed 1 base and J shed 8 bases, with 9 bases lying between them. Per the germline V gene, CDR1 is SGHTA and CDR2 is FQGNSA.

The chain carries TRBV7-2 and TRBJ1-3, with D uncertain. This sequence was found in a human donor who had recovered from COVID-19. The specimen sequenced was CD4+ T cells from blood, cultured in vitro. CDR3 nucleotide sequence: TGTGCCAGCAGCTTAGGGGTGGAAGACACCATATATTTT. Protein sequence: CASSLGVEDTIYF.